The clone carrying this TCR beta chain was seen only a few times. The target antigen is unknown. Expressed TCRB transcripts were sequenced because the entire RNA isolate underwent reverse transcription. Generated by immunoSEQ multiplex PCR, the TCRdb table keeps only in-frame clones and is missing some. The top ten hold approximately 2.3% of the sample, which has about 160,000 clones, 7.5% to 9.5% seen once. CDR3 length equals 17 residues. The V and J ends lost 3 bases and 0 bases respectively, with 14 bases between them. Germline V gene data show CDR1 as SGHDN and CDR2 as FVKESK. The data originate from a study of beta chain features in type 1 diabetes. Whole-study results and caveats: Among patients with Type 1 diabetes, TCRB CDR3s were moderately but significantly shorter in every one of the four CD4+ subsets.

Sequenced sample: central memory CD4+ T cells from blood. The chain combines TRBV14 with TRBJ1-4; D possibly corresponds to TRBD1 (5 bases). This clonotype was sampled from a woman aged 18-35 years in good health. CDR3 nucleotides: TGTGCCAGCAGCCATTCAGTAATGGGGCCAACTAATGAAAAACTGTTTTTT. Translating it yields CASSHSVMGPTNEKLFF.